This T cell receptor (beta chain) came from a study of blood T cell repertoires in COVID-19. This clone was counted a few times. TCRdb's copy holds only in-frame clones and misses some; the assay was immunoSEQ multiplex PCR. The sample has 130,000 to 150,000 clones, roughly 80% seen once. Germline values: CDR1 LNHDA, CDR2 SQIVND (reference sequence). Trimming removed 2 bases from V and 0 bases from J, with 7 bases in between. This CDR3 comprises 15 residues. The chain is built from TRBV19 and TRBJ1-4; unclear D gene. Sequencing used peripheral blood. This clonotype was obtained from an elderly woman with acute or convalescent COVID-19. CDR3 loop: CASSIQVATNEKLFF. The CDR3 bases are TGTGCCAGTAGTATACAGGTTGCAACTAATGAAAAACTGTTTTTT.